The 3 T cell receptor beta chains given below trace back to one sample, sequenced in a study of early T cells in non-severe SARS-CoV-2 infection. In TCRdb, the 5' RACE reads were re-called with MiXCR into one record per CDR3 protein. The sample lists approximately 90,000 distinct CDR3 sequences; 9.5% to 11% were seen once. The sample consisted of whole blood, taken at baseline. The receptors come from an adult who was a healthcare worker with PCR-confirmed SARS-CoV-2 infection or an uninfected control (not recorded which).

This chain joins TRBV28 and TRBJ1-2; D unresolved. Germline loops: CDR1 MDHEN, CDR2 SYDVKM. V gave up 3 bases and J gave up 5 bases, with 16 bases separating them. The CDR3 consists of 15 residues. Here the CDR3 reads CASSFPAGRSYGYTF. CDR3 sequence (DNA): TGTGCCAGCAGTTTCCCAGCGGGGAGGTCTTATGGCTACACCTTC.

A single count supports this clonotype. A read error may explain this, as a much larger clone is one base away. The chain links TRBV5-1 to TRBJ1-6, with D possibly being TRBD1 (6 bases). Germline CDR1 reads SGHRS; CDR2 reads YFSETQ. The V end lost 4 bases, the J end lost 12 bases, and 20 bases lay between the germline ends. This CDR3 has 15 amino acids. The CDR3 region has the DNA TGCGCCAGCAGCCCGACAGGCCCTGAGGGATTACCCCTCCACTTT. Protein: CASSPTGPEGLPLHF.

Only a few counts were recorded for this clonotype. The CDR3 region has the DNA TGTGCCAGCAGTGGCAACCCCGGCTATGGCTACACCTTC. It codes for CASSGNPGYGYTF. This chain uses TRBV2 with TRBJ1-2, with D uncertain. V was clipped by 4 bases and J by 4 bases, with 10 bases between them. Germline V gene lookup returns CDR1 SNHLY and CDR2 FYNNEI. This CDR3 comprises 13 residues. The variable domain in full, with the rest retrieved from reference TRBV2 and TRBJ1-2, is EPEVTQTPSHQVTQMGQEVILRCVPISNHLYFYWYRQILGQKVEFLVSFYNNEISEKSEIFDDQFSVERPDGSNFTLKIRSTKLEDSAMYFCASSGNPGYGYTFGSGTRLTVV.